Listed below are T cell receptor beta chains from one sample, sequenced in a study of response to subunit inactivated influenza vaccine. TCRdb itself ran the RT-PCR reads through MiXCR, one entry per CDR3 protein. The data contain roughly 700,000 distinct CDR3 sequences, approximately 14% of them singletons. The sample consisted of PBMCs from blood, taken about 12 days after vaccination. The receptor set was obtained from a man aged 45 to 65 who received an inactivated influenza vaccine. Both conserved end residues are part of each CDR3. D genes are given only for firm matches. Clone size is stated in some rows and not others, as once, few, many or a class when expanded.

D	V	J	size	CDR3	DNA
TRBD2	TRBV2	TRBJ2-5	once	CASSPTGLVGTTQYF	TGTGCCAGCAGTCCCACCGGACTAGTCGGGACGACCCAGTACTTC
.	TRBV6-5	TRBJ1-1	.	CASSYRDGTEAFF	TGTGCCAGCAGTTATCGCGATGGGACTGAAGCTTTCTTT
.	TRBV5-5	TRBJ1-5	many	CASSLEGIQPQHF	TGTGCCAGCAGCTTAGAGGGAATTCAGCCCCAGCATTTT
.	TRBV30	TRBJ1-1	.	CAWSANLGTEAFF	TGTGCCTGGAGTGCGAACTTGGGCACTGAAGCTTTCTTT
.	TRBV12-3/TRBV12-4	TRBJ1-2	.	CASASARREIYGYTF	TGTGCCAGCGCCTCTGCCCGCAGGGAGATCTATGGCTACACCTTC
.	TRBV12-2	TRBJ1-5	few	CASRFGVQDAPSNQPQHF	TGTGCAAGTCGCTTTGGGGTCCAGGACGCACCTAGCAATCAGCCCCAGCATTTT
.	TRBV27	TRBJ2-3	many	CASSFQDTQYF	TGTGCCAGCAGTTTTCAAGATACGCAGTATTTT
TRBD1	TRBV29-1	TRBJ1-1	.	CSDDRGPTEAFF	TGCAGCGACGACAGGGGACCCACTGAAGCTTTCTTT
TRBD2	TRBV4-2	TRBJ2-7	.	CASSRVLAGGYEQYF	TGTGCCAGCAGCCGCGTACTAGCGGGGGGCTACGAGCAGTACTTC
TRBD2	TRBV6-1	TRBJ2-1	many	CASSEFSGGYNEQFF	TGTGCCAGCAGTGAATTTAGCGGGGGCTACAATGAGCAGTTCTTC
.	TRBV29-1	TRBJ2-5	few	CSVEVDPWSGSQETQYF	TGCAGCGTTGAAGTTGACCCCTGGTCTGGGTCCCAAGAGACCCAGTACTTC
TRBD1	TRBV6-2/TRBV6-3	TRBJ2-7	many	CASSPTGFYEQYF	TGTGCCAGCAGCCCGACAGGGTTCTACGAGCAGTACTTC
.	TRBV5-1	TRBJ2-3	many	CASSLAALKSTDTQYF	TGCGCCAGCAGCTTGGCGGCTTTGAAGAGCACAGATACGCAGTATTTT
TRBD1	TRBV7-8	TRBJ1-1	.	CASSLGATGGRRTEAFF	TGTGCCAGCAGCTTAGGGGCAACAGGGGGCCGGAGGACTGAAGCTTTCTTT
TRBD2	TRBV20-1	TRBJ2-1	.	CSARLRPGLAGLLSSYNEQFF	TGCAGTGCTAGATTAAGACCGGGACTAGCGGGATTGTTGAGCTCCTACAATGAGCAGTTCTTC
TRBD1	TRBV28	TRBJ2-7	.	CASGRGSVYEQYF	TGTGCCAGCGGCAGGGGGAGTGTTTACGAGCAGTACTTC
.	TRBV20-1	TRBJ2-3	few	CSANHLGRSTDTQYF	TGCAGTGCGAACCACCTGGGACGTAGCACAGATACGCAGTATTTT
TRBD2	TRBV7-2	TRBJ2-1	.	CASRAGGTSGSNEQFF	TGTGCCAGCAGAGCGGGGGGGACTAGCGGGAGCAATGAGCAGTTCTTC
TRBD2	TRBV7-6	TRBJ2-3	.	CASSLAYSGRADTQYF	TGTGCCAGCAGCTTAGCCTATAGCGGGAGGGCAGATACGCAGTATTTT
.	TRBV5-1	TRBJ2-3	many	CASSLEVAGTTDTQYF	TGCGCCAGCAGCTTGGAGGTGGCAGGGACCACAGATACGCAGTATTTT
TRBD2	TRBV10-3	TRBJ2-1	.	CAISESTGGAGEQFF	TGTGCCATCAGTGAGTCGACCGGGGGGGCTGGTGAGCAGTTCTTC
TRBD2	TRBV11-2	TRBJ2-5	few	CASSFSTSGGAGETQYF	TGTGCCAGCAGCTTCAGTACCAGCGGGGGGGCCGGAGAGACCCAGTACTTC
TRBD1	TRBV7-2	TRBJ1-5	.	CASSLGGTGGPLTQHF	TGTGCCAGCAGCTTAGGCGGGACAGGGGGACCGTTGACCCAGCATTTT
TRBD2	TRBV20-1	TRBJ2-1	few	CSARGLAGGPNEQFF	TGCAGTGCTAGAGGCCTAGCGGGAGGGCCGAATGAGCAGTTCTTC
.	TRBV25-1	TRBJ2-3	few	CASSDLILSGDTQYF	TGTGCCAGCAGTGATCTTATCTTGAGCGGAGATACGCAGTATTTT
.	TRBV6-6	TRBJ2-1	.	CASTLSAGNEQFF	TGTGCCAGCACCTTGTCGGCCGGGAATGAGCAGTTCTTC
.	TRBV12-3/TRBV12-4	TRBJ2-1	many	CASSPGVREQFF	TGTGCCAGCAGTCCAGGGGTTCGGGAGCAGTTCTTC
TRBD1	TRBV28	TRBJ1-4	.	CASQDRTNEKLFF	TGTGCCAGCCAGGACAGGACTAATGAAAAACTGTTTTTT
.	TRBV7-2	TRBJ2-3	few	CASSLSTGGGTDTQYF	TGTGCCAGCAGCTTATCCACAGGGGGGGGCACAGATACGCAGTATTTT
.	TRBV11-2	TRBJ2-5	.	CASSLVSGPPGTQYF	TGTGCCAGCAGCTTAGTTAGTGGCCCCCCGGGGACCCAGTACTTC
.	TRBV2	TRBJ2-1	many	CASSDQAFSYNEQFF	TGTGCCAGCAGTGACCAGGCTTTCTCCTACAATGAGCAGTTCTTC
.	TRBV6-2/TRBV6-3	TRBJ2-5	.	CASSYHPPGVGETQYF	TGTGCCAGCAGTTACCACCCACCGGGGGTCGGAGAGACCCAGTACTTC
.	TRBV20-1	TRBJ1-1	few	CSARRHLNTEAFF	TGCAGTGCTAGACGACACCTGAACACTGAAGCTTTCTTT
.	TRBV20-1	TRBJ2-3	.	CSAPGLDTQYF	TGCAGTGCACCAGGTCTGGATACGCAGTATTTT
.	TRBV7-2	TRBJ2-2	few	CASSQTGPGGELFF	TGTGCCAGCAGCCAGACAGGTCCCGGCGGGGAGCTGTTTTTT
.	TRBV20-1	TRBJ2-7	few	CSARVINEQYF	TGCAGTGCTAGAGTCATCAACGAGCAGTACTTC
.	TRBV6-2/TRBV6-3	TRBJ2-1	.	CASNPTGFSNEQFF	TGTGCCAGCAATCCAACAGGGTTCTCCAATGAGCAGTTCTTC